Listed here are 14 T cell receptor beta chains from one sample, sequenced in a study of technical replicates of blood from a handful of donors. The data were produced by immunoSEQ multiplex PCR, yet TCRdb's version contains in-frame clones alone and is incomplete. The data contain more than 75,000 clones, 94% of them seen just once; the ten biggest clones take up 0.24%. The specimen sequenced was T cells isolated from PBMCs. The receptors originated from a human donor in good health.

This chain uses TRBV29-1 with TRBJ2-5; TRBD1 agrees at 8 bases. J gave up 4 bases and V 0 bases, and 4 bases lay outside the gene matches. CDR1 and CDR2 from the germline V gene are SQVTM and ANQGSEA. This CDR3 has 14 amino acids. The CDR3 bases are TGCAGCGTTGAAGAACTAACAGGGGGAGAGACCCAGTACTTC. This sequence encodes CSVEELTGGETQYF.

The V and J genes are TRBV9 and TRBJ2-1; 8 bases line up with TRBD2. The V gene end was trimmed by 0 bases and the J gene end by 0 bases; junction bases not matched to a gene: 11. The germline gives CDR1 SGDLS, CDR2 YYNGEE. The CDR3 covers 19 residues. The CDR3 region is CASSVEGGLAGGSYNEQFF. For the CDR3, the DNA is TGTGCCAGCAGCGTAGAAGGGGGACTGGCGGGGGGCTCCTACAATGAGCAGTTCTTC. Variable domain in full (rest from reference TRBV9 and TRBJ2-1): DSGVTQTPKHLITATGQRVTLRCSPRSGDLSVYWYQQSLDQGLQFLIQYYNGEERAKGNILERFSAQQFPDLHSELNLSSLELGDSALYFCASSVEGGLAGGSYNEQFFGPGTRLTVL.

This rearrangement joins TRBV6-6 to TRBJ2-2, with TRBD1 matching over 8 bases. The CDR3 is made up of 16 amino acids. V dropped 7 bases and J dropped 7; count of bases not matched to a gene: 14. Germline loops: CDR1 MNHNY, CDR2 SVGAGI (reference sequence). CDR3 protein: CASTRRGRGPGGELFF. CDR3 nucleotide sequence: TGTGCCAGCACCCGACGGGGCAGGGGGCCTGGCGGGGAGCTGTTTTTT.

The chain recombines TRBV29-1 with TRBJ2-4; perhaps TRBD1 as D (5 bases). The V gene's germline CDR1 is SQVTM and CDR2 ANQGSEA. The CDR3 has 15 amino acids. Trimming removed 4 bases at V and 1 base at J, with 14 bases between. The CDR3 bases are TGCAGCGTTGTCGTGGGGCATGTGGCCAAAAACATTCAGTACTTC. This sequence encodes CSVVVGHVAKNIQYF.

CDR3 residues: CASSASGRARGTGELFF. In DNA, the CDR3 is TGTGCCAGCAGCGCTAGCGGGAGGGCCCGGGGCACCGGGGAGCTGTTTTTT. The chain joins TRBV9 to TRBJ2-2; TRBD2 matches 12 bases. Germline-derived CDR1 and CDR2 are SGDLS and YYNGEE. With V trimmed by 3 bases and J by 4 bases, 7 bases remained unmatched. The CDR3 runs 17 residues. Variable domain in full (rest from reference TRBV9 and TRBJ2-2): DSGVTQTPKHLITATGQRVTLRCSPRSGDLSVYWYQQSLDQGLQFLIQYYNGEERAKGNILERFSAQQFPDLHSELNLSSLELGDSALYFCASSASGRARGTGELFFGEGSRLTVL.

The rearrangement links TRBV30 to TRBJ2-7, with TRBD2 as a possible D gene (5 bases). This CDR3 has 12 residues. The germline V gene encodes CDR1 GTSNPN and CDR2 SVGIG (reference sequence). V was pared by 2 bases and J by 5 bases, with 10 bases between. CDR3 sequence reads: CAWSPRGDEQYF. CDR3 bases: TGTGCCTGGAGTCCACGGGGAGACGAGCAGTACTTC.

The chain is built from TRBV19 and TRBJ1-5, with 9 bases fitting TRBD1. V was clipped by 1 base and J by 7 bases; unmatched bases: 5. CDR3 length: 15 amino acids. Germline lookup yields CDR1 LNHDA and CDR2 SQIVND (reference sequence). The CDR3, as DNA: TGTGCCAGTAGTATAGGGGACAGGGATCAACAGCCCCAGCATTTT. It yields the protein CASSIGDRDQQPQHF.

The V and J genes are TRBV5-1 and TRBJ2-1; 7 nucleotides match TRBD2. The V segment lost 4 bases and the J segment 4 bases; nucleotides outside the gene matches: 14. Germline loops: CDR1 SGHRS, CDR2 YFSETQ. This CDR3 contains 17 residues. CDR3 nucleotide sequence: TGCGCCAGCAGCCTGCGGCCGGGGGGAATTAATTACAATGAGCAGTTCTTC. Translated: CASSLRPGGINYNEQFF.

This clone was picked up one time. The rearrangement links TRBV29-1 to TRBJ1-4; 7 bases line up with TRBD1. The germline gives CDR1 SQVTM, CDR2 ANQGSEA. The ends lost 7 bases at V and 8 bases at J; junction bases unmatched: 13. The CDR3 totals 14 residues. The CDR3, as DNA: TGCAGCGCAGCCCGACAGGGTCTGGGAGAAAAACTGTTTTTT. It is translated as CSAARQGLGEKLFF.

The J gene is TRBJ2-2, the V gene TRBV19; D remains ambiguous. In germline, CDR1 is LNHDA, CDR2 SQIVND (reference sequence). This CDR3 is built from 12 residues. Trimming pared 8 bases from V and 6 bases from J, leaving 10 bases between. DNA for the CDR3: TGTGCCAGTGGTTTGTACTCCGGGGAGCTGTTTTTT. Encoded protein: CASGLYSGELFF. The variable domain in full, with the rest retrieved from reference TRBV19 and TRBJ2-2, is DGGITQSPKYLFRKEGQNVTLSCEQNLNHDAMYWYRQDPGQGLRLIYYSQIVNDFQKGDIAEGYSVSREKKESFPLTVTSAQKNPTAFYLCASGLYSGELFFGEGSRLTVL.

This chain joins TRBV15 and TRBJ1-2, with 10 bases aligning to TRBD1. The CDR3 is 16 amino acids. With 0 bases clipped from V and 2 bases from J, the junction kept 3 bases outside the gene matches. Germline CDR1 is LNHNV and CDR2 is YYDKDF (reference sequence). CDR3 sequence: CATSRDMTGGNYGYTF. CDR3 nucleotides: TGTGCCACCAGCAGAGATATGACAGGGGGCAACTATGGCTACACCTTC.

In nucleotides, the CDR3 is TGCGCCAGCCGGGACTCGAGCTCCTACGAGCAGTACTTC. Protein: CASRDSSSYEQYF. The chain combines TRBV10-1 with TRBJ2-7; a weak D match, TRBD2 (6 bases). Germline CDR1 is WNHNN and CDR2 is SYGVQD (reference sequence). The CDR3 has 13 amino acids. Trimming removed 8 bases at V and 0 bases at J, with 11 bases between.

The chain recombines TRBV7-9 with TRBJ1-1; D call uncertain. The germline gives CDR1 SEHNR, CDR2 FQNEAQ (reference sequence). The CDR3 extends over 12 amino acids. Trimming removed 2 bases from V and 5 bases from J, with 6 bases in between. The CDR3 here is CASSLSVTEAFF. CDR3 in DNA: TGTGCCAGCAGCTTATCGGTGACTGAAGCTTTCTTT.

The V gene is TRBV11-2, the J gene TRBJ1-1; 9 positions match TRBD1. Germline V gene lookup returns CDR1 SGHAT and CDR2 FQNNGV. The CDR3 extends over 15 amino acids. The ends lost 5 bases at V and 8 bases at J; junction bases unmatched: 12. CDR3 bases: TGTGCCAGCAGCCCCCGGGGAACCGGGACAGGGGAAGCTTTCTTT. Amino acids: CASSPRGTGTGEAFF.